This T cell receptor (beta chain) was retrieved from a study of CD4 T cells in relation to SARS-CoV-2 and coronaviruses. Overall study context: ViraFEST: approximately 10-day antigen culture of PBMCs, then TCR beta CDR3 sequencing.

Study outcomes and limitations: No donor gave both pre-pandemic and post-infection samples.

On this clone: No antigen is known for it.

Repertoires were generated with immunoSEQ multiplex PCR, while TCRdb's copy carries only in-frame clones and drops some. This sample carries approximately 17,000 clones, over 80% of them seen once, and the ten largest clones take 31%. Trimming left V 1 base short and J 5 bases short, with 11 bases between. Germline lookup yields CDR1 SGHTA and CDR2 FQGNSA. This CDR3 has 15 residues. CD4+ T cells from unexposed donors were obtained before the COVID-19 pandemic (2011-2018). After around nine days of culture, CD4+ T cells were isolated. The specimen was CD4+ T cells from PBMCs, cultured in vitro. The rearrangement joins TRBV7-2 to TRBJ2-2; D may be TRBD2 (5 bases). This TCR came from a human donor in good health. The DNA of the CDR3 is TGTGCCAGCAGCTTAGTTCTGGGCGGGACCGGGGAGCTGTTTTTT. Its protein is CASSLVLGGTGELFF.